A selection of T cell receptor beta chains follows, all from one sample in a study of shared clonotypes between healthy human individuals. Clones were sequenced by immunoSEQ multiplex PCR, and TCRdb holds only the in-frame ones, with some missing. This sample yields about 1,500,000 clones, of which over 95% are seen a single time; over 1% belongs to the top ten. The sequenced sample consisted of naive CD4+ T cells sorted from blood. All receptors come from a man aged 25-40 years in good health. Each CDR3 is given with its conserved first and last residue. Fields, in order: D gene, J gene, clone size, V gene, CDR3 protein, CDR3 DNA. The D gene is left open where the match is weak. Size is omitted from some rows. Given values are once, few, many or a class for expanded clones.

TRBD1,TRBJ2-3,.,TRBV5-1,CASSLPAGGGTADTQYF,TGCGCCAGCAGCCTGCCGGCAGGGGGTGGTACGGCAGATACGCAGTATTTT
.,TRBJ1-4,once,TRBV5-6,CASSLQSTNEKLFF,TGTGCCAGCAGCTTGCAGTCAACTAATGAAAAACTGTTTTTT
.,TRBJ1-3,.,TRBV7-9,CASSLKGASGNTIYF,TGTGCCAGCAGCTTAAAAGGCGCCTCTGGAAACACCATATATTTT
.,TRBJ2-4,.,TRBV11-3,CASSLSMGNIQYF,TGTGCCAGCAGCTTGTCTATGGGGAACATTCAGTACTTC
.,TRBJ2-3,.,TRBV28,CASTRDTDTQYF,TGTGCCAGCACTCGAGACACAGATACGCAGTATTTT
.,TRBJ2-1,.,TRBV7-9,CASSFGVYNEQFF,TGTGCCAGCAGCTTTGGCGTATACAATGAGCAGTTCTTC
.,TRBJ1-1,.,TRBV7-9,CASSLVIGFRAGTEAFF,TGTGCCAGCAGCTTAGTCATTGGTTTCAGGGCGGGCACTGAAGCTTTCTTT
TRBD1,TRBJ2-7,.,TRBV5-1,CASSLGQVYEQYF,TGCGCCAGCAGCTTAGGACAGGTCTACGAGCAGTACTTC
.,TRBJ1-3,.,TRBV19,CASSPSGSANTIYF,TGTGCCAGTAGTCCCTCGGGCAGTGCAAACACCATATATTTT
TRBD1,TRBJ1-5,.,TRBV5-1,CASSPGTVGGGNQPQHF,TGCGCCAGCAGCCCCGGGACAGTTGGTGGTGGCAATCAGCCCCAGCATTTT
.,TRBJ2-2,.,TRBV6-5,CASSYNLPLTGELFF,TGTGCCAGCAGTTATAACCTGCCGTTGACCGGGGAGCTGTTTTTT
TRBD1,TRBJ1-1,.,TRBV4-3,CASSRDRVTEAFF,TGCGCCAGCAGCCGGGACAGGGTCACTGAAGCTTTCTTT
TRBD1,TRBJ1-2,once,TRBV19,CASSSPGQGHYGYTF,TGTGCCAGTAGTAGCCCGGGACAGGGACACTATGGCTACACCTTC
TRBD1,TRBJ2-6,.,TRBV5-5,CASSSAGGRGSGANVLTF,TGTGCCAGCAGTTCAGCAGGGGGTCGAGGTTCTGGGGCCAACGTCCTGACTTTC
TRBD1,TRBJ2-3,.,TRBV28,CASSSGGVTDTQYF,TGTGCCAGCAGCTCAGGGGGCGTTACAGATACGCAGTATTTT
.,TRBJ2-3,.,TRBV5-4,CASSFPGTDTQYF,TGTGCCAGCAGCTTCCCAGGCACAGATACGCAGTATTTT
.,TRBJ2-2,.,TRBV5-1,CASSAGIEGGELFF,TGCGCCAGCAGCGCAGGGATCGAGGGCGGGGAGCTGTTTTTT
.,TRBJ1-3,.,TRBV10-3,CAIGQSGNTIYF,TGTGCCATAGGACAATCTGGAAACACCATATATTTT
.,TRBJ2-2,.,TRBV2,CASIRVSANTGELFF,TGTGCCAGTATCAGGGTTTCGGCGAACACCGGGGAGCTGTTTTTT
.,TRBJ2-1,.,TRBV9,CASSANWGAGHNEQFF,TGTGCCAGCAGCGCCAATTGGGGGGCGGGGCACAATGAGCAGTTCTTC
TRBD1,TRBJ2-5,.,TRBV5-1,CASSGQGVQETQYF,TGCGCCAGCAGCGGACAGGGGGTACAAGAGACCCAGTACTTC
.,TRBJ2-5,.,TRBV5-4,CASSLPYQETQYF,TGTGCCAGCAGCTTGCCGTACCAAGAGACCCAGTACTTC
TRBD2,TRBJ2-7,.,TRBV5-1,CASSLGLAGGSEQYF,TGCGCCAGCAGCTTGGGACTAGCGGGAGGCTCCGAGCAGTACTTC
TRBD1,TRBJ2-3,.,TRBV18,CATISGTGSSDTQYF,TGTGCCACTATATCCGGGACAGGGTCTTCCGATACGCAGTATTTT
.,TRBJ1-1,.,TRBV6-5,CASSLGGWNTEAFF,TGTGCCAGCAGCTTAGGGGGATGGAACACTGAAGCTTTCTTT
.,TRBJ2-3,.,TRBV11-1,CASPDTQYF,TGTGCCAGCCCAGATACGCAGTATTTT
.,TRBJ1-2,.,TRBV5-1,CASSRGHREDGYTF,TGCGCCAGCAGCCGGGGGCACAGAGAAGATGGCTACACCTTC
TRBD2,TRBJ2-1,.,TRBV15,CATSRRLAGTNEQFF,TGTGCCACCAGCAGAAGACTAGCGGGTACCAATGAGCAGTTCTTC
.,TRBJ2-7,.,TRBV6-5,CASSYSSHPGTYEQYF,TGTGCCAGCAGTTACTCGAGTCACCCGGGGACCTACGAGCAGTACTTC
.,TRBJ2-7,.,TRBV5-1,CASSSGGREQLYEQYF,TGCGCCAGCAGCTCCGGGGGGCGGGAGCAGCTCTACGAGCAGTACTTC
.,TRBJ1-1,.,TRBV10-3,CAISELGMGEAFF,TGTGCCATCAGTGAGTTGGGGATGGGTGAAGCTTTCTTT
.,TRBJ2-2,.,TRBV7-2,CASSLLNTGELFF,TGTGCCAGCAGCTTACTAAACACCGGGGAGCTGTTTTTT
.,TRBJ1-2,.,TRBV19,CASSMMGFYGYTF,TGTGCCAGTAGTATGATGGGGTTCTATGGCTACACCTTC
.,TRBJ2-7,.,TRBV11-2,CASSLAMLDEQYF,TGTGCCAGCAGCTTAGCTATGCTGGACGAGCAGTACTTC
TRBD1,TRBJ2-7,.,TRBV7-2,CASSLAGTGPYEQYF,TGTGCCAGCAGCTTAGCGGGGACAGGCCCCTACGAGCAGTACTTC
.,TRBJ2-2,.,TRBV30,CAWSKGLNRVTAGRNTGELFF,TGTGCCTGGAGTAAAGGGTTGAATCGTGTAACCGCAGGGAGGAACACCGGGGAGCTGTTTTTT
.,TRBJ2-7,.,TRBV19,CASSIQGKGYEQYF,TGTGCCAGTAGTATACAGGGAAAGGGCTACGAGCAGTACTTC
.,TRBJ1-4,.,TRBV27,CASSLVGVNEKLFF,TGTGCCAGCAGTTTAGTGGGGGTTAATGAAAAACTGTTTTTT
.,TRBJ2-3,.,TRBV5-1,CASSPGTPRSDTQYF,TGCGCCAGCAGCCCGGGGACACCCAGGTCGGATACGCAGTATTTT
.,TRBJ2-1,.,TRBV7-9,CASSLEPNYNEQFF,TGTGCCAGCAGCTTAGAGCCCAACTACAATGAGCAGTTCTTC
TRBD2,TRBJ2-5,.,TRBV9,CASSVGTSGTQETQYF,TGTGCCAGCAGCGTGGGGACTAGCGGGACTCAAGAGACCCAGTACTTC
.,TRBJ2-5,.,TRBV11-2,CASSLQGGTVETQYF,TGTGCCAGCAGCTTGCAGGGCGGGACGGTAGAGACCCAGTACTTC
TRBD1,TRBJ1-2,.,TRBV18,CASSQNTGDLNYGYTF,TGTGCCAGCTCACAAAATACAGGGGACCTTAACTATGGCTACACCTTC
.,TRBJ2-3,.,TRBV6-5,CASSYMGESTDTQYF,TGTGCCAGCAGTTACATGGGGGAAAGCACAGATACGCAGTATTTT
TRBD1,TRBJ2-1,.,TRBV6-5,CASSYSGRGRGEQFF,TGTGCCAGCAGTTACTCAGGCAGGGGGCGAGGTGAGCAGTTCTTC
.,TRBJ2-1,.,TRBV5-1,CASTLGAGNNEQFF,TGCGCCAGCACCCTTGGGGCGGGAAACAATGAGCAGTTCTTC
TRBD1,TRBJ1-2,.,TRBV6-1,CASRIKQGARGYTF,TGTGCCAGCAGGATTAAACAGGGGGCGCGTGGCTACACCTTC
.,TRBJ1-4,.,TRBV5-1,CASSDGGGFRNEKLFF,TGCGCCAGCAGTGACGGTGGGGGGTTTCGTAATGAAAAACTGTTTTTT
.,TRBJ1-4,once,TRBV5-6,CASSPFGGKGEKLFF,TGTGCCAGCAGCCCGTTCGGGGGAAAGGGTGAAAAACTGTTTTTT
.,TRBJ2-7,.,TRBV6-1,CASSERGSYEQYF,TGTGCCAGCAGTGAAAGGGGCTCCTACGAGCAGTACTTC
TRBD2,TRBJ2-1,.,TRBV5-4,CASRPGTSGYNEQFF,TGTGCCAGCAGACCCGGGACTAGCGGGTACAATGAGCAGTTCTTC
.,TRBJ1-2,.,TRBV5-4,CASSLGQDGYTF,TGTGCCAGCAGCTTGGGGCAGGATGGCTACACCTTC
.,TRBJ1-3,.,TRBV28,CASSRYSSGNTIYF,TGTGCCAGCAGTCGTTATAGCTCTGGAAACACCATATATTTT
TRBD1,TRBJ2-7,.,TRBV29-1,CSARQGRPYEQYF,TGCAGCGCCAGACAGGGTCGCCCCTACGAGCAGTACTTC
.,TRBJ2-1,.,TRBV27,CASRQTGSLAETSWFF,TGTGCCAGCAGACAAACAGGGTCCCTAGCGGAAACTTCTTGGTTCTTC
.,TRBJ2-2,.,TRBV28,CASSPLGGELFF,TGTGCCAGCAGTCCGCTCGGCGGGGAGCTGTTTTTT